This T cell receptor (beta chain) was sequenced during a study of cytomegalovirus exposure and HLA in healthy donors. Across the whole study: Per a later analysis, the 666 first-cohort and over 90 validation repertoires shared one platform. Whole-study findings and limits: Most sequenced TCRs were rare (though some public TCRs occurred in many donors). Confirmation was obtained in vitro that a few CMV-associated chains are specific for CMV antigens. Cytomegalovirus status, reportedly, was diagnosed with high specificity and sensitivity by the classifier.

Points on this clone: Its target is not known.

Trimming left V 3 bases short and J 2 bases short, with 8 bases between. CDR3 size: 14 residues. Germline V lookup: CDR1 SEHNR, CDR2 FQNEAQ (reference sequence). Produced via immunoSEQ multiplex PCR; TCRdb's table is partial and in-frame only. The sample lists 76,000 or so clones, roughly 95% seen once, with 3% to 4% in the top ten. Sequencing was done on a sample of PBMCs. The chain couples TRBV7-9 to TRBJ1-5; D unclear. The receptor was isolated from a woman in her late teens or twenties in good health and CMV-seropositive. CDR3 protein: CASSFGNGNQPQHF. The CDR3 coding sequence is TGTGCCAGCAGCTTCGGGAATGGCAATCAGCCCCAGCATTTT. The entire variable domain, with the rest obtained from reference TRBV7-9 and TRBJ1-5, is as follows: DTGVSQNPRHKITKRGQNVTFRCDPISEHNRLYWYRQTLGQGPEFLTYFQNEAQLEKSRLLSDRFSAERPKGSFSTLEIQRTEQGDSAMYLCASSFGNGNQPQHFGDGTRLSIL.